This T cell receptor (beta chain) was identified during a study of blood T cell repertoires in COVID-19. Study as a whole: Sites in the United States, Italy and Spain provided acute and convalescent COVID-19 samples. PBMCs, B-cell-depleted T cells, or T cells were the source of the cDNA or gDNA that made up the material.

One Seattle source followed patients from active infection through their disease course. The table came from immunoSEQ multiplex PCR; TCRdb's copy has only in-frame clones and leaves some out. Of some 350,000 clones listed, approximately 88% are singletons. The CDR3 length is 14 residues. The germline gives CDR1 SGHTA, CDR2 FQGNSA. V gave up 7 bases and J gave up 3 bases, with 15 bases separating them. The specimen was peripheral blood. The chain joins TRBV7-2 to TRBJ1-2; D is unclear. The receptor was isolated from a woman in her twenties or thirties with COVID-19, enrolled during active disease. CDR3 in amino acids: CASTVLEEDYGYTF. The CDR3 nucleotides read TGTGCCAGCACCGTACTTGAGGAAGACTATGGCTACACCTTC.